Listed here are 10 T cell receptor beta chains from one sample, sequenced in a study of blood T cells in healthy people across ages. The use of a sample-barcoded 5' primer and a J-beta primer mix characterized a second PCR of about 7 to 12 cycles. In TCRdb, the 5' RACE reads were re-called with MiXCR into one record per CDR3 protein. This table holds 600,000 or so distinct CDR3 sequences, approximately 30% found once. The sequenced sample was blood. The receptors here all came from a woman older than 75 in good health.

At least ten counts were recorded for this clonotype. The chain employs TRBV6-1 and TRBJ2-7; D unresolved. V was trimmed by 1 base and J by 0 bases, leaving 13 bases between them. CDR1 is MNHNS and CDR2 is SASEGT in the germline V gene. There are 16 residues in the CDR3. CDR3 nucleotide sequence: TGTGCCAGCAGTGAAGGGGCCAGCCTTAGCTCCTACGAGCAGTACTTC. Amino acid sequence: CASSEGASLSSYEQYF.

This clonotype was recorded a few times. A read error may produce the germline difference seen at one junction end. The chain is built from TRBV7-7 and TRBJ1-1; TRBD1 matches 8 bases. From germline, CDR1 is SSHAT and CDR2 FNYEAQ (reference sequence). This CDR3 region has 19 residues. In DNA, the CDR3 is TGTGCTAGCAGCTTAGGGAGACAGGGGACCAAGGACATGAACACTGAAGCTTTCTTT. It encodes CASSLGRQGTKDMNTEAFF.

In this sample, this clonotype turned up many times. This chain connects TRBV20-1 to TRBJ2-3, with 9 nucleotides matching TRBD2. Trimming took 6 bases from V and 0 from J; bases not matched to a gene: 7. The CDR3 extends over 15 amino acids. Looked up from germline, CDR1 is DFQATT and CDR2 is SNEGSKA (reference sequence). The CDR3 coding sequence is TGCAGTGCAGACCTAGCGGGAATTAGCACAGATACGCAGTATTTT. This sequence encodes CSADLAGISTDTQYF.

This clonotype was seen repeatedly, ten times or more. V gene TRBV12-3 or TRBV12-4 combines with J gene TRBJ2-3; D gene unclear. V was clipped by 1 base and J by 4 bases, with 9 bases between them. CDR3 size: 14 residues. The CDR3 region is CASSLVSGADTQYF. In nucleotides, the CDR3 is TGTGCCAGCAGTTTAGTTAGTGGGGCAGATACGCAGTATTTT.

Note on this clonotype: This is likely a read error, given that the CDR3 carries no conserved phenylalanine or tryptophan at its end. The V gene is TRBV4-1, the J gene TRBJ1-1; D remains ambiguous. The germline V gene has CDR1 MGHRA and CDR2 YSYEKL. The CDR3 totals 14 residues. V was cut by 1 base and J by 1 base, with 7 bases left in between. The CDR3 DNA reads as TGCGCCAGCAGCCAAGGTACGGAGAACACTGAAGCTTTCATT. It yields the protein CASSQGTENTEAFI.

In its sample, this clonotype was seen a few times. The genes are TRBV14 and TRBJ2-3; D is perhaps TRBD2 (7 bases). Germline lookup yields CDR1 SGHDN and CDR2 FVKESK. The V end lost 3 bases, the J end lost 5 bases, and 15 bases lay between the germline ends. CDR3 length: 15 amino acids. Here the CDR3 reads CASSQGGTFQDTQYF. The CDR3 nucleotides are TGTGCCAGCAGCCAGGGGGGGACATTCCAAGATACGCAGTATTTT.

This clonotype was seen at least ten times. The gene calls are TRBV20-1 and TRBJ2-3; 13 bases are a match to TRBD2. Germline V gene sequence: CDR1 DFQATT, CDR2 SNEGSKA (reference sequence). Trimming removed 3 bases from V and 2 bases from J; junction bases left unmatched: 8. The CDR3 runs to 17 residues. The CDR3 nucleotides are TGCAGTGCTAGTCGACTAGCGGGGGGCGCATTCACAGATACGCAGTATTTT. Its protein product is CSASRLAGGAFTDTQYF.

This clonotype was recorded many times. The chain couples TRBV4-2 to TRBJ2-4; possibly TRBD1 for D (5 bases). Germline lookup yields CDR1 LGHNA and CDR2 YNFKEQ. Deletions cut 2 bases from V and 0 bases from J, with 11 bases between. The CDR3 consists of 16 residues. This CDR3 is CASSQSADIAKNIQYF. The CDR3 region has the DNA TGTGCCAGCAGCCAATCGGCGGACATAGCCAAAAACATTCAGTACTTC.

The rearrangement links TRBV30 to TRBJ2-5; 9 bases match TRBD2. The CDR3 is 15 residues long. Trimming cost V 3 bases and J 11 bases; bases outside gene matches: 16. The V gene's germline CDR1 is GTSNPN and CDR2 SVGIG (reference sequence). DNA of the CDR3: TGTGCCTGGAGGAGCCAGCGGGGGGCCTACAATGAGCAGTACTTC. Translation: CAWRSQRGAYNEQYF.

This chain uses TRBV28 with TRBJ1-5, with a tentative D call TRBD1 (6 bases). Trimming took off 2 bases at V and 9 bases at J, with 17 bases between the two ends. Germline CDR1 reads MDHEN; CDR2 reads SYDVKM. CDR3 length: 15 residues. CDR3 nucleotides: TGTGCCAGCAGTTTAGACAGGATACTACTACCGCCCCAGCATTTT. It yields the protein CASSLDRILLPPQHF.